Listed here are 2 T cell receptor beta chains from one sample, sequenced in a study of T cells in Graves' hyperthyroidism and ophthalmopathy. RNA transcripts were the template for amplifying TCR beta CDR3 regions. An initial round of RT-PCR targeting the TCR CDR3 relied on the HTBI primer set. TCRdb reprocessed the multiplex PCR reads via MiXCR and lists one record per CDR3 protein. The sample has 550,000 to 600,000 distinct CDR3 sequences, roughly 46% seen once. The material sequenced was peripheral blood or thyroid tissue (not recorded which). The receptor source for this set is an adult woman with Graves' disease, either hyperthyroidism or ophthalmopathy (not recorded which).

Points on this clonotype: The conserved phenylalanine or tryptophan is not found at the CDR3 terminus, so this likely reflects a read error. The chain recombines TRBV20-1 with TRBJ2-5; D is uncertain. Between the trimmed V and J ends, which lost 6 bases and 4 bases, there was a span of 21 bases. This CDR3 region has 15 residues. Germline V CDR1 and CDR2: DFQATT, SNEGSKA (reference sequence). The CDR3 loop reads CSAPRQSGPGETQYL. The CDR3 nucleotides are TGCAGTGCACCTCGCCAATCTGGGCCTGGAGAGACCCAGTACCTC.

The chain links TRBV15 to TRBJ2-1; no clear D gene. The CDR3 contains 16 residues. Between the trimmed V and J ends, which lost 5 bases and 4 bases, there was a span of 18 bases. Germline V gene lookup returns CDR1 LNHNV and CDR2 YYDKDF (reference sequence). The DNA of the CDR3 is TGTGCCACCAGCTTGTTACTCATCGCCCTGTACAATGAGCAGTTCTTC. It translates to CATSLLLIALYNEQFF.